The 6 T cell receptor beta chains given below trace back to one sample, sequenced in a study of blood T cell repertoires in COVID-19. Profiled with immunoSEQ multiplex PCR; TCRdb holds only in-frame clones, not every one. The sample yields over 300,000 clones, 90% seen once. The specimen was peripheral blood. These receptors all come from a man between 18 and 29 years old with active or convalescent COVID-19.

DNA for the CDR3: TGTGCCACCAGTGACTACAGGGCGAGGGCAGATACGCAGTATTTT. It translates to CATSDYRARADTQYF. The chain recombines TRBV24-1 with TRBJ2-3; tentative D call: TRBD1 (6 bases). The V gene's germline CDR1 is KGHDR and CDR2 SFDVKD. Trimming pared 4 bases from V and 4 bases from J, leaving 14 bases between. This CDR3 is 15 amino acids long.

This chain uses TRBV28 with TRBJ2-3, with 10 bases identical to TRBD2. Trimming removed 5 bases from V and 8 bases from J; junction bases left unmatched: 7. The CDR3 totals 14 residues. Germline CDR1 is MDHEN and CDR2 is SYDVKM. CDR3 protein: CASSLHLAGATQYF. DNA of the CDR3: TGTGCCAGCAGTCTCCACCTAGCGGGGGCTACGCAGTATTTT.

The chain uses TRBV28 and TRBJ1-4, with no clear D. Trimming left V 5 bases short and J 5 bases short, with 15 bases between. The CDR3 totals 15 residues. In germline, CDR1 is MDHEN, CDR2 SYDVKM. CDR3 protein: CASSPGGPLNEKLFF. The CDR3 coding sequence is TGTGCCAGCAGTCCGGGAGGACCTTTGAATGAAAAACTGTTTTTT.

The chain carries TRBV7-9 and TRBJ2-7; 11 nucleotides line up with TRBD2. The CDR3 totals 18 residues. Germline V lookup: CDR1 SEHNR, CDR2 FQNEAQ (reference sequence). The J segment lost 1 base and the V segment lost 1 base, leaving 9 bases of the junction unmatched. This chain's CDR3 is CASSLVPSGRPRSYEQYF. CDR3 sequence (DNA): TGTGCCAGCAGCTTAGTACCTAGCGGGAGGCCTAGGTCCTACGAGCAGTACTTC.

The genes are TRBV11-2 and TRBJ1-1; perhaps TRBD1 as D (6 bases). The V end lost 6 bases, the J end lost 4 bases, and 15 bases lay between the germline ends. Looked up from germline, CDR1 is SGHAT and CDR2 is FQNNGV. The CDR3 extends over 14 amino acids. In DNA, the CDR3 is TGTGCCAGCAGAGGGATACAGGGTGCCACTGAAGCTTTCTTT. Translated, it gives CASRGIQGATEAFF.

This chain uses TRBV24-1 with TRBJ2-1; 12 bases agree with TRBD2. V gave up 4 bases and J gave up 7 bases; unmatched junction bases: 4. The CDR3 runs 15 residues. The germline gives CDR1 KGHDR, CDR2 SFDVKD. The CDR3 DNA sequence: TGTGCCACCAGTGACTCTAGCGGGAGGGATAATGAGCAGTTCTTC. It codes for CATSDSSGRDNEQFF.